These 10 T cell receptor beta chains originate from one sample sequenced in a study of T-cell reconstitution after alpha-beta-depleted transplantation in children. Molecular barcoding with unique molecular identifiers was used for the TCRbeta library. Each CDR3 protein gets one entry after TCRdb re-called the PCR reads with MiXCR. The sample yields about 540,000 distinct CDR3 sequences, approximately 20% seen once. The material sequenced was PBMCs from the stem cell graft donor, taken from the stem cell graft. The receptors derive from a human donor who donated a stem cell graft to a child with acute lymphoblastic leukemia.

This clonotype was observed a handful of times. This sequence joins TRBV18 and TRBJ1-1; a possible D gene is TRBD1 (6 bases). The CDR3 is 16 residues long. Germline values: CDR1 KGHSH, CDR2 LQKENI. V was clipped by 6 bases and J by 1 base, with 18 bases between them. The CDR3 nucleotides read TGTGCCAGCTCCCCAAGATCCCTAGGGGGGAACACTGAAGCTTTCTTT. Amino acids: CASSPRSLGGNTEAFF.

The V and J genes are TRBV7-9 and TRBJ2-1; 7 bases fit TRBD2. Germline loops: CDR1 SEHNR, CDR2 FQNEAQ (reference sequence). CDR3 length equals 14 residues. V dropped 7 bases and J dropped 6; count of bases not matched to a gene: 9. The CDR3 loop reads CASTFTTSSNEQFF. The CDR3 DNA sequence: TGTGCCAGCACCTTTACGACTAGCTCCAATGAGCAGTTCTTC.

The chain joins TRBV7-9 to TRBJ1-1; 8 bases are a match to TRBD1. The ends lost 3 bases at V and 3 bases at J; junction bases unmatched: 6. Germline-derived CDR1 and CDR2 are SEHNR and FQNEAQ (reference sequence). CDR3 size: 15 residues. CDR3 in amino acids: CASSFTRGQDTEAFF. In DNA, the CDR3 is TGTGCCAGCAGCTTTACCAGGGGGCAGGACACTGAAGCTTTCTTT. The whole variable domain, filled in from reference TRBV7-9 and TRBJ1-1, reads DTGVSQNPRHKITKRGQNVTFRCDPISEHNRLYWYRQTLGQGPEFLTYFQNEAQLEKSRLLSDRFSAERPKGSFSTLEIQRTEQGDSAMYLCASSFTRGQDTEAFFGQGTRLTVV.

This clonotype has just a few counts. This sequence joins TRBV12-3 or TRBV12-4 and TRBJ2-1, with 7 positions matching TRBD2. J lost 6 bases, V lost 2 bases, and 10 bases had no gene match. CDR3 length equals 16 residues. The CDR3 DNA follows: TGTGCCAGCAGTTTAAGCGGGACGGAGCTTCGCAATGAGCAGTTCTTC. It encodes CASSLSGTELRNEQFF.

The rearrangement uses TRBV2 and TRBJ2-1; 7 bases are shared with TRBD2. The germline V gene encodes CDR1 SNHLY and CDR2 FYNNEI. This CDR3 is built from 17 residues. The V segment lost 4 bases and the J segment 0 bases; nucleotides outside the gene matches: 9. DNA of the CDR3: TGTGCCAGCAGTGCTCAGGGTAGCGGGCACTCCTACAATGAGCAGTTCTTC. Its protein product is CASSAQGSGHSYNEQFF.

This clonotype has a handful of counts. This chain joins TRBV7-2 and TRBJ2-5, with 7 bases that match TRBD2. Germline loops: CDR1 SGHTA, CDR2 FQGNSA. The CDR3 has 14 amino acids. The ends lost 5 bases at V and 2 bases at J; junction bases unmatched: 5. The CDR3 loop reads CASSPASGQETQYF. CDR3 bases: TGTGCCAGCAGCCCTGCTAGCGGACAAGAGACCCAGTACTTC. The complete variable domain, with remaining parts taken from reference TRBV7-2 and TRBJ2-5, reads GAGVSQSPSNKVTEKGKDVELRCDPISGHTALYWYRQSLGQGLEFLIYFQGNSAPDKSGLPSDRFSAERTGGSVSTLTIQRTQQEDSAVYLCASSPASGQETQYFGPGTRLLVL.

The CDR3 nucleotides read TGTGCCAGCAGCTTCAGCCAGACGGGGATCAATGAGCAGTTCTTC. Encoded protein: CASSFSQTGINEQFF. The gene calls are TRBV7-9 and TRBJ2-1; D perhaps matches TRBD2 (5 bases). The CDR3 covers 15 residues. Germline CDR1 is SEHNR and CDR2 is FQNEAQ (reference sequence). V lost 3 bases and J 6 bases, leaving 15 bases between the germline ends.

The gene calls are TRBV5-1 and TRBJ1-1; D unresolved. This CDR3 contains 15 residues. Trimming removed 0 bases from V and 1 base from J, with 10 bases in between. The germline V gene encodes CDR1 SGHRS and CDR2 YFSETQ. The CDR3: CASSLEVSANTEAFF. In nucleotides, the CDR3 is TGCGCCAGCAGCTTGGAGGTGAGCGCGAACACTGAAGCTTTCTTT.

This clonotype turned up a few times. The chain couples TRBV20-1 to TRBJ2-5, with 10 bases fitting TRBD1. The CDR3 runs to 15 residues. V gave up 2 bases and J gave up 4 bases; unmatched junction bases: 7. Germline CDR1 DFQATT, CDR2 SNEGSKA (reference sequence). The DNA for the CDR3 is TGCAGTGCTAGAAGACAGGGGGCTCTAGGAGAGACCCAGTACTTC. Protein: CSARRQGALGETQYF.

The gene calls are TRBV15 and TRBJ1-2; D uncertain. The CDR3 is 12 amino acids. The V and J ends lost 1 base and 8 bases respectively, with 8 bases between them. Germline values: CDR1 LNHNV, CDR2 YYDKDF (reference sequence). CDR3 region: CATSRGDWGYTF. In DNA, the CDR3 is TGTGCCACCAGCAGAGGGGATTGGGGCTACACCTTC.